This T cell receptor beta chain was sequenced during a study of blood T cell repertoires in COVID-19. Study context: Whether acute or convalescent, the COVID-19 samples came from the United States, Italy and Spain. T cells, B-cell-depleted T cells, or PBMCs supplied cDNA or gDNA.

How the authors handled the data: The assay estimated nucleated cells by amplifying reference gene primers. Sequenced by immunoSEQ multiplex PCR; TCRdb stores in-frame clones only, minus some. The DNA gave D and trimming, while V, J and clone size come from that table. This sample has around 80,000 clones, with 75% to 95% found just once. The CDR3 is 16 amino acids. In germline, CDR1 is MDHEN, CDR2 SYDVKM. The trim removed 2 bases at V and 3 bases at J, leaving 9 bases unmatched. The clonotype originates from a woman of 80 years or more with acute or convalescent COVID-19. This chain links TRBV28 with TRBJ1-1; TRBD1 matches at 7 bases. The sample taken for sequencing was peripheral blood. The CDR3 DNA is TGTGCCAGCAGTTTACCCGGTTCCGGGACAGACACTGAAGCTTTCTTT. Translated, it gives CASSLPGSGTDTEAFF.